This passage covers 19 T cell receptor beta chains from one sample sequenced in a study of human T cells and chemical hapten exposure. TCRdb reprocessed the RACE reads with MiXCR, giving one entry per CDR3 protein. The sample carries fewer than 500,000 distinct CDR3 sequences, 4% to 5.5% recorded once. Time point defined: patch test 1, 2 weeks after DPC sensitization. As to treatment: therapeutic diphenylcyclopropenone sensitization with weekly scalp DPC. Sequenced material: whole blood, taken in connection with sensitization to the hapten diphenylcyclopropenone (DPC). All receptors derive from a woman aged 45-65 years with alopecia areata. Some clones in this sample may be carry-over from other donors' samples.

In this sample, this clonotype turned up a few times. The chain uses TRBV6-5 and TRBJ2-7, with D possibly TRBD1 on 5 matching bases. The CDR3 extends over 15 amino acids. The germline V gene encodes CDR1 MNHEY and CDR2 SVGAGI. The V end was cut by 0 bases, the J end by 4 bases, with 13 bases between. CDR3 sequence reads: CASSYSGAANYEQYF. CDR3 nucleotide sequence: TGTGCCAGCAGTTACTCTGGGGCCGCCAATTACGAGCAGTACTTC.

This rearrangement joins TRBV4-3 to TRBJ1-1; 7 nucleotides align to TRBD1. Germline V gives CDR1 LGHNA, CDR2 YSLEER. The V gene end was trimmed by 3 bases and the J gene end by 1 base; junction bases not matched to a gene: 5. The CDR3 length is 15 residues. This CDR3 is CASSHETGQNTEAFF. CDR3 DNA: TGCGCCAGCAGCCATGAGACAGGGCAGAACACTGAAGCTTTCTTT.

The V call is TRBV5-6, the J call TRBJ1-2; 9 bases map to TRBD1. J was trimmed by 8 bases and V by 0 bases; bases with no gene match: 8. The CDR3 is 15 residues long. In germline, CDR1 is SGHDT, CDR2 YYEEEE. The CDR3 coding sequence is TGTGCCAGCAGCTTGGGGCCCGGACAGGGGTTCGGCTACACCTTC. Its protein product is CASSLGPGQGFGYTF.

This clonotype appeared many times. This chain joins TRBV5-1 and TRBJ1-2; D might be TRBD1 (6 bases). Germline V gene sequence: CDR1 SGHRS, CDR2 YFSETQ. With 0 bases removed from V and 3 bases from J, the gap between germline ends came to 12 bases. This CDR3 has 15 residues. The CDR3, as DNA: TGCGCCAGCAGCTTGGGCAGGGGCACTGACTATGGCTACACCTTC. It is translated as CASSLGRGTDYGYTF.

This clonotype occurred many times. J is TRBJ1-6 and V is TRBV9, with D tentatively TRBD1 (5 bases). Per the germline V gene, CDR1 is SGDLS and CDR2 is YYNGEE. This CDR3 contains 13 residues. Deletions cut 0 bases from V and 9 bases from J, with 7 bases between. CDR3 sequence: CASSVGGGSPLHF. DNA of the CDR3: TGTGCCAGCAGCGTAGGGGGCGGTTCACCCCTCCACTTT.

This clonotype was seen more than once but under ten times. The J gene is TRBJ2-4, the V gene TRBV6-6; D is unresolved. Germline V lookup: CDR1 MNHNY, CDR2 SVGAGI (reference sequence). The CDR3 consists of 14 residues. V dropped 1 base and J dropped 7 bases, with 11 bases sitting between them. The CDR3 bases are TGTGCCAGCAGTTACTTAACCATAGGGAACATTCAGTACTTC. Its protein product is CASSYLTIGNIQYF.

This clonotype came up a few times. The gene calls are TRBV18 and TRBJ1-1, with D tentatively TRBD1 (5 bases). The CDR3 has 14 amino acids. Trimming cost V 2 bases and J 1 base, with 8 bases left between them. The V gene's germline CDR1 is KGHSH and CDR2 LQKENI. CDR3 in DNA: TGTGCCAGCTCACCAGGGACGTCGAACACTGAAGCTTTCTTT. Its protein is CASSPGTSNTEAFF.

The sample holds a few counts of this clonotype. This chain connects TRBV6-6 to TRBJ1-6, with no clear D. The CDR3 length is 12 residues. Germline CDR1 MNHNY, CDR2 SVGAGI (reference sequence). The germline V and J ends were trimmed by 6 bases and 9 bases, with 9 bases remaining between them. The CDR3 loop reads CASRDIGSPLHF. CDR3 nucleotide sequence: TGTGCCAGCAGGGATATAGGTTCACCCCTCCACTTT.

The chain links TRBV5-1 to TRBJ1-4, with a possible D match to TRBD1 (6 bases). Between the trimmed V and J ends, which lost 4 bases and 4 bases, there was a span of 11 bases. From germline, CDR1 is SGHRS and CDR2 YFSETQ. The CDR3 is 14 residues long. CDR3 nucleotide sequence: TGCGCCAGCAGCCCGGGACACCGTAATGAAAAACTGTTTTTT. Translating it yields CASSPGHRNEKLFF.

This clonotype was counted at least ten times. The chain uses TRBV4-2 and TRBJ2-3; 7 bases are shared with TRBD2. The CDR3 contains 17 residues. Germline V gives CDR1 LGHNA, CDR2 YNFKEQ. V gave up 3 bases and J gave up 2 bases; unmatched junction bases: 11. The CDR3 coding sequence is TGTGCCAGCAGCCAGTCCGGAACGGGAGGATTCACAGATACGCAGTATTTT. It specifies CASSQSGTGGFTDTQYF.

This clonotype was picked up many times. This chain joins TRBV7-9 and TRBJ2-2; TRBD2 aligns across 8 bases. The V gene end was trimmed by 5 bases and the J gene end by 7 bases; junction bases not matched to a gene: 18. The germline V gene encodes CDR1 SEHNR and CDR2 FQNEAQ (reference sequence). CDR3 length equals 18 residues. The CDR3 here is CASSHRTEAGAYDGELFF. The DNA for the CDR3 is TGTGCCAGCAGCCATCGTACCGAAGCGGGAGCCTACGACGGGGAGCTGTTTTTT.

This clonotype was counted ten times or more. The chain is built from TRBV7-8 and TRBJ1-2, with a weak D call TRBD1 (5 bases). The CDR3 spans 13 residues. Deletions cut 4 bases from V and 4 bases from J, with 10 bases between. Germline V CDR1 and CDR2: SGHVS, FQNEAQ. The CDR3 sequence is CASSSQGLYGYTF. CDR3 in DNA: TGTGCCAGCAGCTCGCAGGGCCTCTATGGCTACACCTTC.

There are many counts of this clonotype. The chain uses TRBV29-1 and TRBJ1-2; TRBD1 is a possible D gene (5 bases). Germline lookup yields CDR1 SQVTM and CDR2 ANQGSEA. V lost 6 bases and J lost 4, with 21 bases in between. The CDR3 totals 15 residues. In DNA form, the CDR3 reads TGCAGCGTCGATCTCGACGGCAGGGCCAGCTATGGCTACACCTTC. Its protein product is CSVDLDGRASYGYTF.

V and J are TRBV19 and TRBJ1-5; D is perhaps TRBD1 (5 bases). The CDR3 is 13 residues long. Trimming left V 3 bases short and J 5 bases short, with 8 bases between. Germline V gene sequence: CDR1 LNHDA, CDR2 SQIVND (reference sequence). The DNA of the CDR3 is TGTGCCAGTAGTATGGTAGGGGATCAGCCCCAGCATTTT. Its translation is CASSMVGDQPQHF.

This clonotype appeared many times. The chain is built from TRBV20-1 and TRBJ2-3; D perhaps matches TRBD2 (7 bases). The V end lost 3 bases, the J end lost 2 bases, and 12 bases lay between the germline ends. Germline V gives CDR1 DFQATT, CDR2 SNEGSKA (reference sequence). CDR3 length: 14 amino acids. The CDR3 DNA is TGCAGTGCTAGTCAGGCGGGGGCCACAGATACGCAGTATTTT. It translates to CSASQAGATDTQYF.

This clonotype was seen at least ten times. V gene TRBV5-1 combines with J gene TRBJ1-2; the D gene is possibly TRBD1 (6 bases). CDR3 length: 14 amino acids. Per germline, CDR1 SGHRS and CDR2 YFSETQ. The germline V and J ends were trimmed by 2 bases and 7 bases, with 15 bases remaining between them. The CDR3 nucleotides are TGCGCCAGCAGCTTCACAGGGCGGAAGTCTGGCTACACCTTC. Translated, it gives CASSFTGRKSGYTF.

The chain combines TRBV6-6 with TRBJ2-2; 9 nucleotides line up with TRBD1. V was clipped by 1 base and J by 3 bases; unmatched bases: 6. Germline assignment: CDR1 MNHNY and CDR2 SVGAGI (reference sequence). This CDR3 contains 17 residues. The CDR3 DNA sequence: TGTGCCAGCAGTTACTTAACAGGGGGCGCTCACACCGGGGAGCTGTTTTTT. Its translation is CASSYLTGGAHTGELFF.

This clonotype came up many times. In DNA, the CDR3 is TGTGCCAGCACACAGGGGGTAGGTCGCACTGAAGCTTTCTTT. Amino acid sequence: CASTQGVGRTEAFF. This chain links TRBV7-2 with TRBJ1-1, with 8 bases matching TRBD1. CDR1 is SGHTA, CDR2 FQGNSA, per germline. This CDR3 spans 14 amino acids. Trimming removed 7 bases from V and 4 bases from J; junction bases left unmatched: 8. The complete variable domain, with remaining parts taken from reference TRBV7-2 and TRBJ1-1, reads GAGVSQSPSNKVTEKGKDVELRCDPISGHTALYWYRQSLGQGLEFLIYFQGNSAPDKSGLPSDRFSAERTGGSVSTLTIQRTQQEDSAVYLCASTQGVGRTEAFFGQGTRLTVV.

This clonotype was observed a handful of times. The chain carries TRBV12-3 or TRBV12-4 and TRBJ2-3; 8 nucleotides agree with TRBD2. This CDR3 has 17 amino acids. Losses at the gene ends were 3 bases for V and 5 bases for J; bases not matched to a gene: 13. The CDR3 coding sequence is TGTGCCAGCAGTTTTTGGCTAGCGGGCCTCGCCGAAGATACGCAGTATTTT. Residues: CASSFWLAGLAEDTQYF.